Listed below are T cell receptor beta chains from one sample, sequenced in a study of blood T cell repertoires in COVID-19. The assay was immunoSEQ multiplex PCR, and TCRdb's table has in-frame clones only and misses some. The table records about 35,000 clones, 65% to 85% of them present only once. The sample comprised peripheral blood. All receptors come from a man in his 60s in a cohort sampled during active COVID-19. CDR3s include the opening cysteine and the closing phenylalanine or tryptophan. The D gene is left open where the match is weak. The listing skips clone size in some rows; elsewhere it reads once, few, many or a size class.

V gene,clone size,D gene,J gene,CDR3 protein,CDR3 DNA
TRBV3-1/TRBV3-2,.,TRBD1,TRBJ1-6,CASGNRDSVSPLHF,TGTGCCAGCGGGAACCGGGACAGTGTATCACCCCTCCACTTT
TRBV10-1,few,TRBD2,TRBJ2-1,CASSERLAGVDEQFF,TGCGCCAGCAGTGAGAGGTTAGCGGGGGTTGATGAGCAGTTCTTC
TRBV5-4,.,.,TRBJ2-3,CASSLAARTDTQYF,TGTGCCAGCAGCTTGGCAGCGAGAACAGATACGCAGTATTTT
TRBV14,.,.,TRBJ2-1,CASSRSGLMEYNEQFF,TGTGCCAGCAGCCGATCAGGGTTAATGGAGTACAATGAGCAGTTCTTC
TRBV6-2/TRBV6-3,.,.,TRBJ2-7,CASSYRGAVESEQYF,TGTGCCAGCAGTTATCGGGGGGCAGTGGAATCCGAGCAGTACTTC
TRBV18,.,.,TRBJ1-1,CASSPGHLNTEAFF,TGTGCCAGCTCACCAGGACACCTGAACACTGAAGCTTTCTTT
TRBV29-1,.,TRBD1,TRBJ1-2,CSVGDRGAGYTF,TGCAGCGTTGGGGACAGGGGCGCTGGCTACACCTTC
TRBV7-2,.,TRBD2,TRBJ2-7,CASSPGLVRGEQYF,TGTGCCAGCAGCCCGGGACTAGTTAGGGGCGAGCAGTACTTC
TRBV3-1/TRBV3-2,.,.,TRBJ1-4,CASSQDTGGTTNEKLFF,TGTGCCAGCAGCCAAGATACGGGGGGTACAACTAATGAAAAACTGTTTTTT
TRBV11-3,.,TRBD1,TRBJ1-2,CASSQGQGNGYTF,TGTGCCAGCAGCCAGGGACAGGGGAATGGCTACACCTTC
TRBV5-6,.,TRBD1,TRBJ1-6,CASSLGTGDYSPLHF,TGTGCCAGCAGCCTAGGGACAGGGGATTATTCACCCCTCCACTTT
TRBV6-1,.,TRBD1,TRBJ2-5,CASSEAGTAQETQYF,TGTGCCAGCAGTGAAGCCGGGACAGCCCAAGAGACCCAGTACTTC
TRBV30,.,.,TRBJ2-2,CAWTLGGELFF,TGTGCCTGGACCCTCGGCGGGGAGCTGTTTTTT
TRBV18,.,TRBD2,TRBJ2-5,CASSGTSGGQETQYF,TGTGCCAGCTCCGGGACTAGCGGGGGCCAAGAGACCCAGTACTTC
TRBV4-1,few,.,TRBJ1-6,CASSQDRGSYNSPLHF,TGCGCCAGCAGCCAAGACAGGGGCTCCTATAATTCACCCCTCCACTTT
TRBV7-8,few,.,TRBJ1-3,CASSLGAGSGNTIYF,TGTGCCAGCAGCTTAGGGGCAGGCTCTGGAAACACCATATATTTT
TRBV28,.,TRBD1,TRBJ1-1,CASSLRGLLTEAFF,TGTGCCAGCAGTTTAAGGGGGCTTTTAACTGAAGCTTTCTTT
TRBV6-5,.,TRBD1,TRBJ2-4,CASSLQGLRENIQYF,TGTGCCAGCAGCTTACAGGGGTTGAGGGAAAACATTCAGTACTTC
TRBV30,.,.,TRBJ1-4,CAWNMQASNEKLFF,TGTGCCTGGAACATGCAGGCCTCTAATGAAAAACTGTTTTTT